The 8 T cell receptor beta chains in this list originate from one sample, sequenced in a study of post-analysis software for immune sequencing data. Antigens for these TCRs are unknown. General study results and limits: Elevated frequency relative to controls characterized four or five TRBV segments in patients, TRBV5-6, TRBV5-1 and TRBV20-1 among them.

Unique molecular identifiers featured in each of the TCR beta cDNA libraries. TCRdb independently ran MiXCR on the PCR reads; one entry per CDR3 protein. This sample has roughly 570,000 distinct CDR3 sequences, with approximately 34% found just once. The specimen sequenced was blood. The receptors were sampled from a girl aged 2-17 years with multiple sclerosis.

The chain combines TRBV20-1 with TRBJ2-3; D remains unclear. There are 11 residues in the CDR3. V lost 0 bases and J lost 11, with 9 bases in between. Germline V gives CDR1 DFQATT, CDR2 SNEGSKA (reference sequence). The CDR3 coding sequence is TGCAGTGCTAGAGAGCACGACGGGCAGTATTTT. This gives the protein CSAREHDGQYF.

The CDR3 DNA reads TGTGCCAGCAGCTTTAGACAGGTTCGCACAGATACGCAGTATTTT. Protein: CASSFRQVRTDTQYF. The rearrangement joins TRBV7-2 to TRBJ2-3, with D possibly matching TRBD1 (6 bases). CDR3 length: 15 residues. CDR1 and CDR2 (germline): SGHTA, FQGNSA. The V gene lost 3 bases and the J gene lost 1 base, with 11 bases spanning the gap.

This rearrangement joins TRBV4-1 to TRBJ2-1; D is possibly TRBD2 (5 bases). The V and J ends lost 1 base and 2 bases respectively, with 9 bases between them. The germline V gene encodes CDR1 MGHRA and CDR2 YSYEKL. The CDR3 sequence is 15 residues long. The CDR3 loop is CASSQGGLTYNEQFF. DNA of the CDR3: TGCGCCAGCAGCCAAGGTGGACTCACCTACAATGAGCAGTTCTTC.

This clonotype occurred a few times. The rearrangement joins TRBV27 to TRBJ1-2; D remains ambiguous. From germline, CDR1 is MNHEY and CDR2 SMNVEV (reference sequence). This CDR3 is 14 amino acids long. Trimming removed 5 bases from V and 7 bases from J, with 17 bases in between. CDR3 protein: CASSRMPGMGGYTF. The DNA of the CDR3 is TGTGCCAGCAGTCGCATGCCGGGGATGGGTGGCTACACCTTC.

A remark on this clonotype: At one boundary the junction diverges from the germline segment, which might be a read error. The chain has TRBV10-1 and TRBJ2-7; 9 nucleotides agree with TRBD1. This CDR3 comprises 16 residues. The germline V gene has CDR1 WNHNN and CDR2 SYGVQD (reference sequence). CDR3 loop: CTSSEAGTGLAYEQYF. Here the CDR3 DNA reads TGCACCAGCAGTGAAGCCGGGACAGGGCTGGCCTACGAGCAGTACTTC.

This clonotype was detected a few times. The V and J genes are TRBV9 and TRBJ2-3, with TRBD2 matching 8 bases. The V and J ends lost 0 bases and 3 bases, in that order; junction bases with no gene match: 3. Per germline, CDR1 SGDLS and CDR2 YYNGEE. There are 15 residues in the CDR3. Here the CDR3 reads CASSVAGGPTDTQYF. DNA for the CDR3: TGTGCCAGCAGCGTAGCGGGGGGGCCAACAGATACGCAGTATTTT. Full variable domain (missing parts from reference TRBV9 and TRBJ2-3): DSGVTQTPKHLITATGQRVTLRCSPRSGDLSVYWYQQSLDQGLQFLIQYYNGEERAKGNILERFSAQQFPDLHSELNLSSLELGDSALYFCASSVAGGPTDTQYFGPGTRLTVL.

The chain employs TRBV7-2 and TRBJ2-5; the D is unclear. Germline lookup yields CDR1 SGHTA and CDR2 FQGNSA. The CDR3 is 15 residues long. V was shortened by 1 base and J by 2 bases, with 11 bases between the two germline ends. DNA for the CDR3: TGTGCCAGCAGCTTAGTGTCGACACTACAAGAGACCCAGTACTTC. Its protein product is CASSLVSTLQETQYF.

This chain connects TRBV5-1 to TRBJ2-1; 7 bases agree with TRBD1. In germline, CDR1 is SGHRS, CDR2 YFSETQ. This CDR3 spans 19 amino acids. Trimming removed 1 base from V and 3 bases from J; junction bases left unmatched: 16. The CDR3 sequence is CASSLFIGGRGRGYNEQFF. In DNA, the CDR3 is TGCGCCAGCAGCTTGTTTATAGGCGGAAGGGGGCGAGGCTACAATGAGCAGTTCTTC.